Each of the 15 T cell receptor beta chains below was sequenced from the same sample in a study of CD8 T cells in Susac syndrome. With random hexamers, reverse transcription was performed on about 0.5 to 1 ug of RNA. One entry per CDR3 protein results from TCRdb running MiXCR on the immunoSEQ multiplex PCR reads. This sample has 95,000 to 150,000 distinct CDR3 sequences, with around 94% found just once. Sequenced input: CD8+ T cells from PBMCs. These receptors all stem from a human donor with Susac syndrome.

This chain links TRBV27 with TRBJ2-1; D may be TRBD1 (5 bases). The length of the CDR3 is 14 residues. Germline V CDR1 and CDR2: MNHEY, SMNVEV (reference sequence). The V gene lost 7 bases and the J gene lost 3 bases, with 13 bases spanning the gap. This CDR3 is CASIDSANYNEQFF. The CDR3, as DNA: TGTGCCAGCATTGACAGTGCTAACTACAATGAGCAGTTCTTC.

The chain couples TRBV6-5 to TRBJ1-1; D gene unclear. Germline V gene sequence: CDR1 MNHEY, CDR2 SVGAGI. The CDR3 contains 13 residues. The ends were cut back, 4 bases at V and 3 bases at J, with 9 bases in the middle. In nucleotides, the CDR3 is TGTGCCAGCAGTTCGGGATTGCACACTGAAGCTTTCTTT. Its translation is CASSSGLHTEAFF.

The chain employs TRBV20-1 and TRBJ2-7, with 8 bases lining up with TRBD1. Trimming took 0 bases from V and 7 from J; bases not matched to a gene: 11. CDR3 size: 15 residues. CDR1 and CDR2 (germline): DFQATT, SNEGSKA (reference sequence). The CDR3 loop is CSARDSDRGLWEQYF. In nucleotides, the CDR3 is TGCAGTGCTAGAGATAGCGACAGGGGTCTTTGGGAGCAGTACTTC.

V gene TRBV13 combines with J gene TRBJ2-3; D is possibly TRBD2 (6 bases). Trimming stripped 5 bases from V and 2 bases from J, with 8 bases between. This CDR3 contains 13 residues. Germline assignment: CDR1 PRHDT and CDR2 FYEKMQ (reference sequence). For the CDR3, the DNA is TGTGCCAGCAGCCTAGCGCCCACAGATACGCAGTATTTT. Translating gives CASSLAPTDTQYF.

This chain joins TRBV11-2 and TRBJ1-1; D is undetermined. This CDR3 has 12 residues. V lost 5 bases and J 9 bases, leaving 13 bases between the germline ends. Germline lookup yields CDR1 SGHAT and CDR2 FQNNGV. CDR3 sequence reads: CASSPEEVKAFF. Written as DNA, the CDR3 is TGTGCCAGCAGCCCAGAGGAGGTTAAAGCTTTCTTT.

DNA for the CDR3: TGTGCCAGCAGTTACGGGCAGGAGGTGCCTGAAGCTTTCTTT. Translation gives CASSYGQEVPEAFF. V usage is TRBV6-6 and J usage is TRBJ1-1; D unresolved. V gave up 2 bases and J gave up 6 bases, with 13 bases separating them. Germline CDR1 is MNHNY and CDR2 is SVGAGI (reference sequence). This CDR3 has 14 amino acids.

This clonotype showed up just once. V and J are TRBV6-5 and TRBJ2-3, with TRBD2 matching over 7 bases. This CDR3 spans 16 amino acids. Germline V gene data show CDR1 as MNHEY and CDR2 as SVGAGI. V dropped 0 bases and J dropped 0; count of bases not matched to a gene: 3. The CDR3 is CASSYSWEGSTDTQYF. The CDR3, as DNA: TGTGCCAGCAGTTACTCGTGGGAGGGTAGCACAGATACGCAGTATTTT.

The chain has TRBV6-1 and TRBJ2-7, with 11 bases aligning to TRBD2. The CDR3 totals 18 residues. The germline CDR1 and CDR2 sequences are MNHNS and SASEGT. The V segment lost 6 bases and the J segment 7 bases; nucleotides outside the gene matches: 20. Written as DNA, the CDR3 is TGTGCCAGCAGCTCCAGTAGCGGGGGGGCGCATTCCGGAGGAGAGCAGTACTTC. It codes for CASSSSSGGAHSGGEQYF.

CDR3 sequence: CSARDQDLVSYEQYF. Here the CDR3 DNA reads TGCAGTGCTAGAGATCAAGATTTAGTCTCCTACGAGCAGTACTTC. This chain links TRBV20-1 with TRBJ2-7; D not resolved. This CDR3 spans 15 amino acids. Germline values: CDR1 DFQATT, CDR2 SNEGSKA (reference sequence). V lost 0 bases, J lost 0 bases, and 12 bases lay in between.

The chain combines TRBV5-6 with TRBJ2-5, with 7 nucleotides matching TRBD1. Germline lookup yields CDR1 SGHDT and CDR2 YYEEEE. This CDR3 is built from 14 residues. After removal of 0 bases from V and 4 bases from J, the junction contained 3 bases not matched to a gene. CDR3: CASSLDRGTETQYF. Written as DNA, the CDR3 is TGTGCCAGCAGCTTGGACAGGGGAACAGAGACCCAGTACTTC.

The chain joins TRBV5-4 to TRBJ2-7, with D hard to call. Trimming removed 5 bases from V and 5 bases from J, with 17 bases in between. This CDR3 has 14 amino acids. Germline CDR1 reads SGHNT; CDR2 reads YYREEE (reference sequence). The CDR3 reads CASRPFGGPHEQYF. The CDR3 region has the DNA TGTGCCAGCAGGCCTTTTGGCGGCCCACACGAGCAGTACTTC.

The chain employs TRBV4-1 and TRBJ1-4; D remains unclear. Germline CDR1 is MGHRA and CDR2 is YSYEKL. V was clipped by 1 base and J by 5 bases, with 14 bases between them. The CDR3 extends over 16 amino acids. The CDR3 coding sequence is TGCGCCAGCAGCCAAGGCGGTGGTCCGGTAAATGAAAAACTGTTTTTT. Encoded protein: CASSQGGGPVNEKLFF.

This clonotype has only one observation. The gene calls are TRBV19 and TRBJ2-1; D unresolved. The germline V and J ends were trimmed by 7 bases and 0 bases, with 13 bases remaining between them. Germline V gives CDR1 LNHDA, CDR2 SQIVND (reference sequence). The CDR3 has 15 residues. For the CDR3, the DNA is TGTGCCAGTACTCCCTCCCGGTTCTCCTACAATGAGCAGTTCTTC. As protein: CASTPSRFSYNEQFF.

The chain uses TRBV25-1 and TRBJ1-5, with D possibly being TRBD1 (6 bases). The germline gives CDR1 MGHDK, CDR2 SYGVNS. The ends were cut back, 4 bases at V and 5 bases at J, with 9 bases in the middle. The CDR3 runs 13 residues. The CDR3 spells CASSVDSYQPQHF. Here the CDR3 DNA reads TGTGCCAGCAGTGTGGACAGTTATCAGCCCCAGCATTTT.

The chain has TRBV29-1 and TRBJ1-2; no clear D. Trimming shortened V by 4 bases and J by 8 bases, and 14 bases separated the two germline ends. Per the germline V gene, CDR1 is SQVTM and CDR2 is ANQGSEA. The CDR3 loop spans 12 amino acids. The CDR3 DNA reads TGCAGCGTTGGGGCTAAAGAAGACGGCTACACCTTC. It is translated as CSVGAKEDGYTF.